A selection of T cell receptor beta chains follows, all from one sample in a study of T and B cells in COVID-19 patients. Each CDR3 protein is one row after TCRdb ran MiXCR on the multiplex PCR reads. The sample consists of approximately 8,000 distinct CDR3 sequences, 35% to 45% of them appearing once. The source material was blood. All receptors derive from a human donor who had recovered from COVID-19. Each CDR3 is given with its conserved first and last residue.

v_gene | CDR3aa
TRBV29-1 | CSVEGSSAATFTDTQYF
TRBV7-2 | CASSRNRDRGLNEQFF
TRBV27 | CASSYRSLGLRETQYF
TRBV29-1 | CSVEWESSYEQYF
TRBV27 | CASSRNRGQGNEQFF
TRBV5-4 | CASSPRTSGGANEQFF
TRBV27 | CASSTQWSSYNSPLHF
TRBV28 | CASSPGPGHPDQETQYF
TRBV27 | CASSFSGTEYYNEQFF
TRBV19 | CASKVETSTGELFF
TRBV6-5 | CASSLRDGSTNEKLFF
TRBV5-6 | CASSQTTYEQYF
TRBV6-1 | CASSEYVQGSETQYF
TRBV7-9 | CASSGTGVKGYTF
TRBV10-3 | CAISESSGGFYNEQFF
TRBV30 | CAWNGQFSEKLFF
TRBV19 | CASSIDPSGGGAKNIQYF
TRBV6-2/TRBV6-3 | CATSYPWPPGTREQYF
TRBV19 | CASSMSPPLYNEQFF
TRBV6-5 | CASSPHRVGELFF
TRBV6-1 | CASRRGRENTEAFF
TRBV19 | CASSRGNYGYTF
TRBV6-5 | CASTGTSGGGTQYF
TRBV30 | CAWSVQTGGYTF
TRBV6-5 | CASSQQGPYEQYF
TRBV6-6 | CASSPTTSAYNEQFF
TRBV6-5 | CASSYRRAAYEQYF
TRBV18 | CASSPVQGTEQYF
TRBV19 | CASSNDRGEGYGYTF
TRBV12-3/TRBV12-4 | CASSPGRSNEQFF
TRBV19 | CASSERGRDEKLFF
TRBV5-4 | CASSLARAEGSQETQYF
TRBV7-2 | CASSFGPSYEQYF
TRBV18 | CASSGDEFEAFF
TRBV15 | CATSFTSGDAETQYF
TRBV11-3 | CASSLVGDTQYF
TRBV27 | CASSLPAPGLARTYNEQFF
TRBV20-1 | CSATSPGGREEYF
TRBV6-6 | CASSEGGYGYTF
TRBV11-1 | CASSPGWASYEQYF
TRBV29-1 | CSVEDSGTAEYEQYF
TRBV5-5 | CASSLPSGGSYNEQFF
TRBV19 | CASASQGHDGKLFF
TRBV19 | CASSMYRGNYGYTF
TRBV11-3 | CASNLAVGSNQPQHF